This TCR beta chain was obtained from a study of T cell repertoires in cytomegalovirus infection (dated by TCRdb to about 2019). In terms of the full investigation: The HLA type of each donor mattered for the analysis, because public TCR beta signatures pointed to carriage of CMV infection along with the matching HLA type. Here is what the overall study found, with its caveats: Cumulative frequency of public TCR beta family members discriminated carriers of CMV infection plus the relevant HLA type in this cohort and an independent approximately 340-donor cohort. The ex vivo response was dominated by HLA-C-restricted CMV-specific TCR beta clonotypes, which also provided the single most frequent clonotype in two of eight donors.

As to this clonotype: Its antigen target is currently unknown. No qualities accompany the bases; no much larger clone lies one base away.

The sequencer listed for this sample is Illumina HiSeq 1500. The raw public data were reprocessed by TCRdb itself: fastp quality trimming at Q25, MiXCR clonotype calling, in-frame beta chains only. CDR3 protein sequences are deduplicated, and each keeps its most common genes and DNA. The sample includes over 100,000 distinct CDR3 sequences, with over 9% observed a single time. 31% of the sample comes from the top ten. The sample was PBMCs, sequenced either directly or after in vitro stimulation (not recorded which). This TCR was recovered from a human donor in good health (CMV status not recorded). Some clones in this sample may be carry-over from other donors' samples.

The CDR3 region has the sequence CASTGLAGTGELFF. The DNA sequence reads TGTGCCAGCACCGGACTAGCGGGCACCGGGGAGCTGTTTTTT. The V gene is TRBV12-3 or TRBV12-4 and the J gene is TRBJ2-2; 11 bases in the junction line up with TRBD2. The CDR3 runs 14 amino acids, cysteine and phenylalanine included. The read is trimmed to its CDR3 DNA, 42 bases read in frame from base 1. After removal of 7 bases from V and 4 bases from J, the junction retains 2 bases not matched to a gene.